One and the same sample provided the 15 T cell receptor beta chains below, sequenced in a study of molecular identifiers for immune sequencing clone quantification. Using its own MiXCR run on the PCR reads, TCRdb lists one record per CDR3 protein. The table lists 97,000 or so distinct CDR3 sequences, around 30% of them singletons. Sequencing used naive CD8+ T cells from blood, with Jurkat cell RNA spiked in. Indicated subset: FACS-sorted CD8+CD4-CCR7+CD45RA+ naive T cells. The receptor source for this set is a human donor in good health. Some libraries in this study had Jurkat cell RNA spiked in.

This clonotype has a count of ten or more. The chain uses TRBV2 and TRBJ2-3; TRBD2 matches at 9 bases. The CDR3 length is 15 residues. In germline, CDR1 is SNHLY, CDR2 FYNNEI. The V and J ends lost 8 bases and 2 bases, in that order; junction bases with no gene match: 8. CDR3 DNA: TGTGCCAGCCGTAGCGGGAGTAAGGTCACAGATACGCAGTATTTT. This gives the protein CASRSGSKVTDTQYF. The entire variable domain, with the rest obtained from reference TRBV2 and TRBJ2-3, is as follows: EPEVTQTPSHQVTQMGQEVILRCVPISNHLYFYWYRQILGQKVEFLVSFYNNEISEKSEIFDDQFSVERPDGSNFTLKIRSTKLEDSAMYFCASRSGSKVTDTQYFGPGTRLTVL.

Comments on this clonotype: A much larger clonotype is one base distant, so this may be a read error. The J gene is TRBJ1-1, the V gene TRBV7-9; the match to TRBD1 covers 7 bases. Germline-derived CDR1 and CDR2 are SEHNR and FQNEAQ (reference sequence). The CDR3 has 10 residues. V was pared by 8 bases and J by 11 bases, with 5 bases of the junction left unmatched. The CDR3 loop is CASRDSDAFF. The CDR3 DNA follows: TGTGCCAGCCGGGACAGTGATGCTTTCTTT.

This clonotype has only a few counts. The rearrangement links TRBV4-1 to TRBJ2-3, with TRBD2 identical over 8 bases. Germline loops: CDR1 MGHRA, CDR2 YSYEKL. V lost 3 bases to trimming and J lost 2 bases; unmatched junction nucleotides: 7. The CDR3 covers 16 residues. The chain's CDR3 is CASSQSSGTFTDTQYF. The CDR3 DNA sequence: TGCGCCAGCAGCCAGAGTAGCGGGACCTTCACAGATACGCAGTATTTT.

This chain uses TRBV6-4 with TRBJ2-2, with D unclear. Germline V gives CDR1 MRHNA, CDR2 SNTAGT. The CDR3 consists of 15 residues. V dropped 0 bases and J dropped 6 bases, with 11 bases sitting between them. The CDR3 region is CASSDSAVGAGELFF. The CDR3 DNA sequence: TGTGCCAGCAGTGACTCGGCCGTTGGGGCCGGGGAGCTGTTTTTT.

This clonotype was counted ten times or more. The chain couples TRBV5-1 to TRBJ2-4; a weak D match, TRBD2 (6 bases). Germline CDR1 is SGHRS and CDR2 is YFSETQ. V lost 6 bases to trimming and J lost 0 bases, with 13 bases between them. This CDR3 is 15 amino acids long. CDR3 in amino acids: CASTEGWLAKNIQYF. The CDR3 region has the DNA TGCGCCAGCACGGAGGGGTGGTTAGCCAAAAACATTCAGTACTTC.

Comment on this clonotype: The CDR3 carries no conserved terminal phenylalanine or tryptophan, so it likely arises from a read error. J is TRBJ1-2 and V is TRBV6-5; D not certain. The CDR3 length is 14 residues. With 1 base removed from V and 4 bases from J, the gap between germline ends came to 10 bases. CDR1 and CDR2 from the germline V gene are MNHEY and SVGAGI. The CDR3 region has the DNA TGTGCCAGCAGTTACTTAGGCGTCAGCTATGGCTACACCATC. This translates into CASSYLGVSYGYTI.

Many counts were recorded for this clonotype. This chain joins TRBV28 and TRBJ2-2, with 10 bases identical to TRBD1. The CDR3 runs 18 residues. Germline-derived CDR1 and CDR2 are MDHEN and SYDVKM. V lost 1 base to trimming and J lost 6 bases; unmatched junction nucleotides: 11. CDR3 residues: CASSLSPHRDRGAGELFF. CDR3 DNA sequence: TGTGCCAGCAGTTTATCGCCCCACCGGGACAGGGGTGCCGGGGAGCTGTTTTTT. Complete variable domain (other parts from reference TRBV28 and TRBJ2-2): DVKVTQSSRYLVKRTGEKVFLECVQDMDHENMFWYRQDPGLGLRLIYFSYDVKMKEKGDIPEGYSVSREKKERFSLILESASTNQTSMYLCASSLSPHRDRGAGELFFGEGSRLTVL.

Points on this clonotype: The missing conserved phenylalanine or tryptophan at the end of this CDR3 makes a read error likely. The chain uses TRBV6-5 and TRBJ2-3; the match to TRBD2 covers 8 bases. With 0 bases clipped from V and 3 bases from J, the junction kept 5 bases outside the gene matches. The CDR3 sequence is 16 residues long. Germline-derived CDR1 and CDR2 are MNHEY and SVGAGI. CDR3 sequence reads: CASSYSIREGTDTQYY. CDR3 DNA sequence: TGTGCCAGCAGTTACTCGATCCGGGAGGGGACAGATACGCAGTATTAT.

Note on this clonotype: A much bigger clone sits one base away, suggesting this may be a read error. J is TRBJ2-5 and V is TRBV6-5, with D maybe TRBD1 (6 bases). V lost 2 bases and J lost 5, with 15 bases in between. Germline CDR1 is MNHEY and CDR2 is SVGAGI. The CDR3 runs 15 residues. The CDR3 bases are TGTGCCAGCAGTTACGTGCAGGGGACGCGTGAGACCCAGTACTTC. Translating it yields CASSYVQGTRETQYF.

Many counts were recorded for this clonotype. J is TRBJ1-5 and V is TRBV7-9, with TRBD1 as a possible D gene (6 bases). This CDR3 spans 14 amino acids. The V end lost 8 bases, the J end lost 6 bases, and 17 bases lay between the germline ends. Germline values: CDR1 SEHNR, CDR2 FQNEAQ (reference sequence). CDR3 nucleotides: TGTGCCAGCGGGGAGGGGGGCGGATCTCAGCCCCAGCATTTT. This sequence encodes CASGEGGGSQPQHF.

Note on this clonotype: The CDR3 carries no conserved terminal phenylalanine or tryptophan, so it likely arises from a read error. The chain recombines TRBV7-2 with TRBJ2-5; 10 bases are a match to TRBD1. This CDR3 has 17 residues. V dropped 3 bases and J dropped 5; count of bases not matched to a gene: 12. Germline V lookup: CDR1 SGHTA, CDR2 FQGNSA. In DNA form, the CDR3 reads TGTGCCAGCAGCTTGCTCCGGGACAGGGGTGGTTTGGAGACCCAGTACCTC. Translating it yields CASSLLRDRGGLETQYL.

This chain uses TRBV14 with TRBJ2-5; D gene ambiguous. This CDR3 is 14 amino acids long. Trimming shortened V by 0 bases and J by 2 bases, and 7 bases separated the two germline ends. CDR1 is SGHDN and CDR2 is FVKESK in the germline V gene. The CDR3 spells CASSQDRVQETQYF. The CDR3, as DNA: TGTGCCAGCAGCCAAGATCGGGTACAAGAGACCCAGTACTTC.

This clonotype was counted many times. This chain connects TRBV5-8 to TRBJ2-3; D is unclear. This CDR3 has 15 residues. V was shortened by 0 bases and J by 7 bases, with 15 bases between the two germline ends. Germline CDR1 SGHTS, CDR2 YDEGEE. For the CDR3, the DNA is TGTGCCAGCAGCTTGGGTTTTCAGGAACAACATACGCAGTATTTT. Protein sequence: CASSLGFQEQHTQYF.

This clonotype was found many times. The rearrangement uses TRBV7-9 and TRBJ2-3; D might be TRBD2 (6 bases). The V gene's germline CDR1 is SEHNR and CDR2 FQNEAQ (reference sequence). This CDR3 region has 18 residues. V was shortened by 7 bases and J by 4 bases, with 27 bases between the two germline ends. The CDR3 spells CASTIPTRERYSPDTQYF. For the CDR3, the DNA is TGTGCCAGCACCATCCCCACCCGGGAGCGATACTCCCCAGATACGCAGTATTTT. The full variable domain, rest sourced from reference TRBV7-9 and TRBJ2-3, is DTGVSQNPRHKITKRGQNVTFRCDPISEHNRLYWYRQTLGQGPEFLTYFQNEAQLEKSRLLSDRFSAERPKGSFSTLEIQRTEQGDSAMYLCASTIPTRERYSPDTQYFGPGTRLTVL.

About this clonotype itself: Its ends do not fully match the called genes, so a read error is possible. The chain couples TRBV9 to TRBJ2-3; D is uncertain. Germline CDR1 reads SGDLS; CDR2 reads YYNGEE. CDR3 length: 13 amino acids. The CDR3 DNA is TGTGCCAGCAGCGTAGGGAGCACAGCTACGCAGTATTTT. This encodes CASSVGSTATQYF. The full variable domain, with the rest looked up from reference TRBV9 and TRBJ2-3, is DSGVTQTPKHLITATGQRVTLRCSPRSGDLSVYWYQQSLDQGLQFLIQYYNGEERAKGNILERFSAQQFPDLHSELNLSSLELGDSALYFCASSVGSTATQYFGPGTRLTVL.